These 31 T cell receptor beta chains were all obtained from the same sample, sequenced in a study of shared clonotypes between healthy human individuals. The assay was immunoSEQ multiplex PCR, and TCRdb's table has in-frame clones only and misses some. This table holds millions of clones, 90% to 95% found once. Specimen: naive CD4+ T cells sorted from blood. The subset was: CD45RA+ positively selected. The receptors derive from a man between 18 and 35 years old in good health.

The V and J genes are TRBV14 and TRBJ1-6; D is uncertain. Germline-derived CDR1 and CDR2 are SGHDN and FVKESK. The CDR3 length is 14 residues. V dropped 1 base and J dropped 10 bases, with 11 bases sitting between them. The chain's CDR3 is CASSQVLGFSPLHF. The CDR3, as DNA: TGTGCCAGCAGCCAAGTTCTGGGCTTCTCACCCCTCCACTTT.

This CDR3 reads CASSSGQGTLSGNTIYF. CDR3 nucleotide sequence: TGTGCCAGCAGCTCGGGACAGGGAACCCTATCTGGAAACACCATATATTTT. The chain carries TRBV5-8 and TRBJ1-3; 9 bases fit TRBD1. The CDR3 is 17 residues long. The germline V gene encodes CDR1 SGHTS and CDR2 YDEGEE. The V segment lost 3 bases and the J segment 1 base; nucleotides outside the gene matches: 8.

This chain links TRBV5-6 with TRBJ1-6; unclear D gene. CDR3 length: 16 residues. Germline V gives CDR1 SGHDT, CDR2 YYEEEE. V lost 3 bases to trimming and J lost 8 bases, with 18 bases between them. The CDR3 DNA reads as TGTGCCAGCAGCTCCTGGACTTTCTATGGGGATTCACCCCTCCACTTT. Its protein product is CASSSWTFYGDSPLHF.

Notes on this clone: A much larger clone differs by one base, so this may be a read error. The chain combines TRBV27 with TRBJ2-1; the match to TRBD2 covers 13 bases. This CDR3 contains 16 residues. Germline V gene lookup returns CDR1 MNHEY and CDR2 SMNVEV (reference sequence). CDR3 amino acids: CASNLWGLAGTNEQFF. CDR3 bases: TGTGCCAGCAATTTATGGGGACTAGCGGGGACCAATGAGCAGTTCTTC.

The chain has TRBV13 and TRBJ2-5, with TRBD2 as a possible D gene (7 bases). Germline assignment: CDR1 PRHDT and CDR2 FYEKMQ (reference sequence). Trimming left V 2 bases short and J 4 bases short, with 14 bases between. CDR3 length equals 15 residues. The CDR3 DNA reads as TGTGCCAGCAGCTTATATAGGGGGAGGGGAGAGACCCAGTACTTC. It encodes CASSLYRGRGETQYF.

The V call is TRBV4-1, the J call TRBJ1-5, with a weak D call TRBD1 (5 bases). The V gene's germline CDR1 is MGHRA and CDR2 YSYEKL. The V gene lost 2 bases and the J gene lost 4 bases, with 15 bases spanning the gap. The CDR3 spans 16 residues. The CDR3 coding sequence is TGCGCCAGCAGCCAACGAGGGGACGGGCAGAATCAGCCCCAGCATTTT. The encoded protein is CASSQRGDGQNQPQHF.

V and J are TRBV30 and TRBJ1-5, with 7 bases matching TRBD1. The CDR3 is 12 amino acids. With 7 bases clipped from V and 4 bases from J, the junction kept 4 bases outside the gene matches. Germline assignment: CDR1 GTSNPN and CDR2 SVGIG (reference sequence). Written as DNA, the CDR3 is TGTGCCTTCGGACAGGTTAATCAGCCCCAGCATTTT. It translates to CAFGQVNQPQHF.

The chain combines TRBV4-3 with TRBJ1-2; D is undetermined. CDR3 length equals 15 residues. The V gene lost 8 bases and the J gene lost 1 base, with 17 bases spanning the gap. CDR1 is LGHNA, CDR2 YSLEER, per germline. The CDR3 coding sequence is TGCGCCAGCTCTCTCGACCGCGGTTTTAACTATGGCTACACCTTC. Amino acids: CASSLDRGFNYGYTF.

This CDR3 reads CAISGGQVMGEQYF. The CDR3 DNA is TGTGCCATCAGTGGGGGACAGGTCATGGGCGAGCAGTACTTC. The rearrangement joins TRBV10-3 to TRBJ2-7, with 8 bases aligning to TRBD1. Trimming cost V 4 bases and J 6 bases; bases outside gene matches: 8. CDR3 size: 14 residues. CDR1 is ENHRY, CDR2 SYGVKD, per germline.

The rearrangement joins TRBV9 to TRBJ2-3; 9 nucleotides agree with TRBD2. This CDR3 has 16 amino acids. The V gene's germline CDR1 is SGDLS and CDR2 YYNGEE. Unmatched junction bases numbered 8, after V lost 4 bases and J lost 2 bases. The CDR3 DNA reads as TGTGCCAGCAGCATATCCGGGACTAGCATCACAGATACGCAGTATTTT. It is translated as CASSISGTSITDTQYF.

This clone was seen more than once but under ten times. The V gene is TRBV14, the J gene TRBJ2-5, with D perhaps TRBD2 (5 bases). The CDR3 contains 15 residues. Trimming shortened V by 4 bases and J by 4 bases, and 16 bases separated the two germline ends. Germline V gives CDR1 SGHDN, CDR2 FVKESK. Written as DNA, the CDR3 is TGTGCCAGCAGCCCTGAGAGAGGGCATCGAGAGACCCAGTACTTC. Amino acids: CASSPERGHRETQYF.

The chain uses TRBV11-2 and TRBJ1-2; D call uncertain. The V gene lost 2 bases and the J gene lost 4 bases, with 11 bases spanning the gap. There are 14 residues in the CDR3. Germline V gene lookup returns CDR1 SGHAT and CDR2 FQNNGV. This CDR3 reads CASSLPGLGYGYTF. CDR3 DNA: TGTGCCAGCAGCTTACCGGGCCTGGGCTATGGCTACACCTTC.

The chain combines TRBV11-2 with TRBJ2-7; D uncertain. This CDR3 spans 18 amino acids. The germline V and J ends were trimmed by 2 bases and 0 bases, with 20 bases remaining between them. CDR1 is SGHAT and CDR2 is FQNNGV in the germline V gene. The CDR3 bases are TGTGCCAGCAGCTTATCGGCGACCCAGTGGACCAGCTCCTACGAGCAGTACTTC. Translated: CASSLSATQWTSSYEQYF.

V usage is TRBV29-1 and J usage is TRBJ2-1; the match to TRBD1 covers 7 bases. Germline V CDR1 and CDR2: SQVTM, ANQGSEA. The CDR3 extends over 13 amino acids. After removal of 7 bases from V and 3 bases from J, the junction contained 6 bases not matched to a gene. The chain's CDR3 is CSGTTGNYNEQFF. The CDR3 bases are TGCAGCGGGACGACAGGGAACTACAATGAGCAGTTCTTC.

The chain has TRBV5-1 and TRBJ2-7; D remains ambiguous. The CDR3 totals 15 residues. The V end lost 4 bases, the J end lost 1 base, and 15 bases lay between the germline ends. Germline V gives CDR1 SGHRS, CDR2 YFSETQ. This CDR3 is CASSRADGQSYEQYF. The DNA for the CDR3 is TGCGCCAGCAGCCGCGCGGACGGTCAATCCTACGAGCAGTACTTC.

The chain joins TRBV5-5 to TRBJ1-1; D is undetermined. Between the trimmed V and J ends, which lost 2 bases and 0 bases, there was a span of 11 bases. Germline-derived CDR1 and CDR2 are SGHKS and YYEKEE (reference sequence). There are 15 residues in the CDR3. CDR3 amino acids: CASSLMQALNTEAFF. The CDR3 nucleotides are TGTGCCAGCAGCTTAATGCAGGCCCTGAACACTGAAGCTTTCTTT.

The CDR3 spells CASSYSPSGGLSQYF. The CDR3 DNA follows: TGTGCCAGCAGTTACTCTCCTAGCGGGGGGTTGTCCCAGTACTTC. This chain joins TRBV6-5 and TRBJ2-5; 11 nucleotides match TRBD2. The CDR3 covers 15 residues. Germline V CDR1 and CDR2: MNHEY, SVGAGI. Trimming at V came to 0 bases and at J to 9 bases, leaving 6 bases not matched to a gene.

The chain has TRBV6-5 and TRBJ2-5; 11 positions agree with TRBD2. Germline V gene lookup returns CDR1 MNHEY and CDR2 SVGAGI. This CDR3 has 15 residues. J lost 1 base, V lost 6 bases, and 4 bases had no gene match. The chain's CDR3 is CASSPLAGGQETQYF. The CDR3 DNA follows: TGTGCCAGCAGCCCCCTAGCGGGGGGCCAAGAGACCCAGTACTTC.

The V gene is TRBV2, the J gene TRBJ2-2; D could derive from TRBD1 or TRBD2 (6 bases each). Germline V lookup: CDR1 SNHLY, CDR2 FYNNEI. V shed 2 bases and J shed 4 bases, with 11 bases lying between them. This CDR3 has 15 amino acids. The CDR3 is CASSESGASTGELFF. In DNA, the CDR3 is TGTGCCAGCAGTGAATCGGGGGCGAGCACCGGGGAGCTGTTTTTT. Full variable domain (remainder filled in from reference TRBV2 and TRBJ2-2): EPEVTQTPSHQVTQMGQEVILRCVPISNHLYFYWYRQILGQKVEFLVSFYNNEISEKSEIFDDQFSVERPDGSNFTLKIRSTKLEDSAMYFCASSESGASTGELFFGEGSRLTVL.

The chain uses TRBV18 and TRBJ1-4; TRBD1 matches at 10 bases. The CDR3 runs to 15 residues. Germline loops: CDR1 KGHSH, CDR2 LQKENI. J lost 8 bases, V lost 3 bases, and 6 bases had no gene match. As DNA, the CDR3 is TGTGCCAGCTCACCTTTGGGACAGGGGAAGGAAAAACTGTTTTTT. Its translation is CASSPLGQGKEKLFF.

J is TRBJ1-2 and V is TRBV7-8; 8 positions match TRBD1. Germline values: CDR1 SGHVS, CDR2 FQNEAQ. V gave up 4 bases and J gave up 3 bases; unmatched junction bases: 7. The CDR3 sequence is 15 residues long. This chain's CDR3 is CASSSRIQGDYGYTF. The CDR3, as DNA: TGTGCCAGCAGCTCCCGGATACAGGGGGACTATGGCTACACCTTC.

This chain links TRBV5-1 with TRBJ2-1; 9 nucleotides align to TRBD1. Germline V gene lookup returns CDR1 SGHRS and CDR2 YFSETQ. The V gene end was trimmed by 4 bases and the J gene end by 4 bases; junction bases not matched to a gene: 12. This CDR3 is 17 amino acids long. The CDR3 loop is CASSGYPGQGGYNEQFF. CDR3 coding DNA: TGCGCCAGCAGCGGCTACCCGGGACAGGGAGGGTACAATGAGCAGTTCTTC.

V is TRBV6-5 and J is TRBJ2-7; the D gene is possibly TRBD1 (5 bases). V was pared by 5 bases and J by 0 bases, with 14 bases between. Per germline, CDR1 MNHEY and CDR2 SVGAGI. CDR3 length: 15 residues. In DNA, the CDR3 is TGTGCCAGCAGTCCGACAGAGATAAGCTCCTACGAGCAGTACTTC. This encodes CASSPTEISSYEQYF.

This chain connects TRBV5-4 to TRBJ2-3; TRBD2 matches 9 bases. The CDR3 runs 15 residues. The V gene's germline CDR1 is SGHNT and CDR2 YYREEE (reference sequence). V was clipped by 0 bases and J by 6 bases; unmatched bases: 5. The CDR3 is CASSLGGGASDTQYF. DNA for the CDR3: TGTGCCAGCAGCTTGGGCGGGGGGGCATCGGATACGCAGTATTTT. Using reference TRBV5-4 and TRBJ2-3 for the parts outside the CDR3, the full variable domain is ETGVTQSPTHLIKTRGQQVTLRCSSQSGHNTVSWYQQALGQGPQFIFQYYREEENGRGNFPPRFSGLQFPNYSSELNVNALELDDSALYLCASSLGGGASDTQYFGPGTRLTVL.

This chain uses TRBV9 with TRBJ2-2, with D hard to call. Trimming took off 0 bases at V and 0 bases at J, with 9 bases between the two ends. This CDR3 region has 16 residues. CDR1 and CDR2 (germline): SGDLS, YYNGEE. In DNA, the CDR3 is TGTGCCAGCAGCGTAGGAGGCAGGACGAACACCGGGGAGCTGTTTTTT. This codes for CASSVGGRTNTGELFF.

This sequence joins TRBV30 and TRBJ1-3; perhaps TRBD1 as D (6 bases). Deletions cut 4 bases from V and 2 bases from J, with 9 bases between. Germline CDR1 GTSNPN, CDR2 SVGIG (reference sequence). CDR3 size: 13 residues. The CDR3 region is CAWKTGPGNTIYF. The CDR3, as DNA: TGTGCCTGGAAGACAGGACCTGGAAACACCATATATTTT.

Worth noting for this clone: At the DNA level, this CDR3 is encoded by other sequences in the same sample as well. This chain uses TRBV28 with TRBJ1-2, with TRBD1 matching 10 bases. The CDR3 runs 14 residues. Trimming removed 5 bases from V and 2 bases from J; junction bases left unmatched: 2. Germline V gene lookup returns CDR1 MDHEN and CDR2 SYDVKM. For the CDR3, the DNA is TGTGCCAGCAGTCGGACAGGGGGAAACTATGGCTACACCTTC. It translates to CASSRTGGNYGYTF.

CDR3 loop: CASSLPLLAGSYNEQFF. The DNA for the CDR3 is TGCGCCAGCAGCTTGCCCTTACTAGCGGGCTCCTACAATGAGCAGTTCTTC. This chain joins TRBV5-1 and TRBJ2-1; TRBD2 matches at 9 bases. V shed 1 base and J 0 bases; nucleotides not matched to a gene: 5. CDR3 size: 17 residues. Germline-derived CDR1 and CDR2 are SGHRS and YFSETQ.

The CDR3 coding sequence is TGCAGCGTTGGAGGGGGTTTAGGGGCAGATACGCAGTATTTT. This translates into CSVGGGLGADTQYF. This chain connects TRBV29-1 to TRBJ2-3, with a possible D match to TRBD1 (6 bases). V was clipped by 4 bases and J by 4 bases, with 15 bases between them. There are 14 residues in the CDR3. Germline-derived CDR1 and CDR2 are SQVTM and ANQGSEA.

CDR3: CASRPGQTNQPQHF. The CDR3 bases are TGTGCCAGCAGGCCCGGACAAACCAATCAGCCCCAGCATTTT. This chain links TRBV2 with TRBJ1-5; TRBD1 is a possible D gene (5 bases). The CDR3 totals 14 residues. V was cut by 6 bases and J by 3 bases, with 12 bases left in between. CDR1 is SNHLY and CDR2 is FYNNEI in the germline V gene.

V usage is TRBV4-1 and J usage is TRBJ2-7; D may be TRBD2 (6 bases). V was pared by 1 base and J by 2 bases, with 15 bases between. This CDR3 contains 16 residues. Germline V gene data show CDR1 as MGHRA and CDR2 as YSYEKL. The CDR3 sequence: CASSQVPTAGTYEQYF. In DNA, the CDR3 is TGCGCCAGCAGCCAAGTCCCCACCGCGGGGACCTACGAGCAGTACTTC.